The sequence of this TCR beta chain was determined in a study of cytomegalovirus exposure and HLA in healthy donors. Study in general: In a previous analysis, 120 million or so unique TCR beta sequences were found from 150 million to 200 million T cells.

Study observations and caveats: Within a later analysis, the majority of CMV-associated TCR beta chains appeared HLA-restricted. Most TCR sequences were uncommon, yet certain public TCRs appeared in many donors.

A remark on this clone: Antigen specificity is unknown.

The CDR3 has 14 residues. The ends were cut back, 2 bases at V and 5 bases at J, with 12 bases in the middle. Germline V gene lookup returns CDR1 WSHSY and CDR2 SAAADI. A multiplex PCR was run with 60 Vbeta primers and 13 Jbeta primers. The authors' processing: Approximately 12 million of around 85 million unique TCR beta chains were shared, per a later count. The data were produced by immunoSEQ multiplex PCR, yet TCRdb's version contains in-frame clones alone and is incomplete. That table furnishes V, J and clone size, whereas the DNA furnished D and trimming. The sample contains about 200,000 clones, approximately 78% of which appear only once.

V and J are TRBV10-2 and TRBJ2-5; TRBD1 might be the D (5 bases). This sequence originates from a woman aged 18-29 years in good health and CMV-seronegative. Specimen: PBMCs. CDR3 in DNA: TGCGCCAGCAGTGAGAAGGGGTACCTGGAGACCCAGTACTTC. Translation: CASSEKGYLETQYF.